These 12 T cell receptor beta chains came from one sample sequenced in a study of blood T cell repertoires in COVID-19. Sequencing was performed with immunoSEQ multiplex PCR; in TCRdb, only in-frame clones are kept and a portion is missing. The sample lists approximately 300,000 clones; about 89% were seen once. Sequencing input: peripheral blood. Every receptor here comes from a man in his forties with acute or convalescent COVID-19.

This clone was counted once. V usage is TRBV4-1 and J usage is TRBJ1-1; 8 bases match TRBD1. Trimming removed 1 base from V and 4 bases from J; junction bases left unmatched: 5. This CDR3 contains 15 residues. The germline CDR1 and CDR2 sequences are MGHRA and YSYEKL. CDR3 DNA sequence: TGCGCCAGCAGCCAAGTTCTCAGGGGGCCCACTGAAGCTTTCTTT. It is translated as CASSQVLRGPTEAFF.

The chain uses TRBV29-1 and TRBJ2-7; 14 bases align to TRBD2. Germline lookup yields CDR1 SQVTM and CDR2 ANQGSEA. There are 16 residues in the CDR3. The V gene end was trimmed by 6 bases and the J gene end by 0 bases; junction bases not matched to a gene: 7. The CDR3 DNA reads as TGCAGCGTCCCGGGACTAGCGGGGGTCCCCTCCTACGAGCAGTACTTC. Translated: CSVPGLAGVPSYEQYF.

This chain links TRBV6-5 with TRBJ1-1; possible D gene TRBD1, 6 bases. V lost 6 bases and J lost 1, with 9 bases in between. The CDR3 length is 13 residues. Per the germline V gene, CDR1 is MNHEY and CDR2 is SVGAGI. The CDR3 region has the DNA TGTGCCAGCAGAGGACAGTGGAACACTGAAGCTTTCTTT. Translated, it gives CASRGQWNTEAFF.

The CDR3 nucleotides read TGTGCCAGCAGCCTGCGATCTTCAGATACGCAGTATTTT. Translating gives CASSLRSSDTQYF. This chain uses TRBV9 with TRBJ2-3; D not resolved. This CDR3 has 13 residues. Per germline, CDR1 SGDLS and CDR2 YYNGEE. Trimming took 4 bases from V and 4 from J, leaving 10 bases between them. The full variable domain, in which reference TRBV9 and TRBJ2-3 provide the parts outside the CDR3, is DSGVTQTPKHLITATGQRVTLRCSPRSGDLSVYWYQQSLDQGLQFLIQYYNGEERAKGNILERFSAQQFPDLHSELNLSSLELGDSALYFCASSLRSSDTQYFGPGTRLTVL.

This clone was counted a single time. The genes are TRBV5-8 and TRBJ2-1, with TRBD2 identical over 13 bases. There are 15 residues in the CDR3. In germline, CDR1 is SGHTS, CDR2 YDEGEE. The V gene end was trimmed by 4 bases and the J gene end by 8 bases; junction bases not matched to a gene: 6. The CDR3 sequence: CASSERLAGGDEQFF. The DNA of the CDR3 is TGTGCCAGCAGCGAGAGACTAGCGGGGGGCGATGAGCAGTTCTTC.

The chain joins TRBV6-4 to TRBJ2-3; a weak D match, TRBD1 (8 bases). Germline V CDR1 and CDR2: MRHNA, SNTAGT. The CDR3 has 15 amino acids. V shed 5 bases and J shed 6 bases, with 18 bases lying between them. CDR3 DNA sequence: TGTGCCAGCAGTCCGACAGGGGAGGGCGGCGATACGCAGTATTTT. Its translation is CASSPTGEGGDTQYF.

The chain joins TRBV6-5 to TRBJ1-1; D perhaps matches TRBD1 (5 bases). The CDR3 sequence is 14 residues long. Germline V lookup: CDR1 MNHEY, CDR2 SVGAGI. The V gene lost 8 bases and the J gene lost 3 bases, with 16 bases spanning the gap. This CDR3 is CASVQGVLDTEAFF. CDR3 bases: TGTGCCAGCGTCCAAGGGGTCCTAGACACTGAAGCTTTCTTT.

The V and J genes are TRBV19 and TRBJ1-5, with 10 nucleotides matching TRBD1. The germline CDR1 and CDR2 sequences are LNHDA and SQIVND (reference sequence). V gave up 7 bases and J gave up 2 bases; unmatched junction bases: 5. The CDR3 is 15 amino acids. CDR3 sequence (DNA): TGTGCCAGTACCCGACAGGGGGCAGGCAATCAGCCCCAGCATTTT. Its translation is CASTRQGAGNQPQHF.

The rearrangement joins TRBV7-9 to TRBJ2-2; 10 positions match TRBD2. The CDR3 covers 16 residues. Germline values: CDR1 SEHNR, CDR2 FQNEAQ (reference sequence). V lost 1 base, J lost 13 bases, and 12 bases stayed unmatched. The CDR3 protein is CASSLDWPSGGPGLFF. CDR3 sequence (DNA): TGTGCCAGCAGCTTAGATTGGCCTAGCGGGGGCCCCGGGCTGTTTTTT.

CDR3: CASGLNRNTGELFF. CDR3 bases: TGTGCTAGTGGTCTTAACAGGAACACCGGGGAGCTGTTTTTT. The chain links TRBV12-5 to TRBJ2-2; D remains ambiguous. V was clipped by 5 bases and J by 1 base, with 8 bases between them. CDR1 and CDR2 from the germline V gene are LGHNT and FRNRAP. The CDR3 is 14 residues long.

The chain is built from TRBV2 and TRBJ2-7, with 10 bases fitting TRBD2. Germline loops: CDR1 SNHLY, CDR2 FYNNEI. This CDR3 comprises 15 residues. The V segment lost 6 bases and the J segment 3 bases; nucleotides outside the gene matches: 8. CDR3 coding DNA: TGTGCCAGCAGCGAAAGCGGGGGGGTATACTACGAGCAGTACTTC. Translating it yields CASSESGGVYYEQYF.

V gene TRBV29-1 combines with J gene TRBJ2-1; D ambiguous. The germline V and J ends were trimmed by 5 bases and 8 bases, with 4 bases remaining between them. The CDR3 extends over 9 amino acids. Germline V CDR1 and CDR2: SQVTM, ANQGSEA. CDR3 in amino acids: CSVSDEQFF. The CDR3 DNA reads TGCAGCGTTAGCGATGAGCAGTTCTTC.